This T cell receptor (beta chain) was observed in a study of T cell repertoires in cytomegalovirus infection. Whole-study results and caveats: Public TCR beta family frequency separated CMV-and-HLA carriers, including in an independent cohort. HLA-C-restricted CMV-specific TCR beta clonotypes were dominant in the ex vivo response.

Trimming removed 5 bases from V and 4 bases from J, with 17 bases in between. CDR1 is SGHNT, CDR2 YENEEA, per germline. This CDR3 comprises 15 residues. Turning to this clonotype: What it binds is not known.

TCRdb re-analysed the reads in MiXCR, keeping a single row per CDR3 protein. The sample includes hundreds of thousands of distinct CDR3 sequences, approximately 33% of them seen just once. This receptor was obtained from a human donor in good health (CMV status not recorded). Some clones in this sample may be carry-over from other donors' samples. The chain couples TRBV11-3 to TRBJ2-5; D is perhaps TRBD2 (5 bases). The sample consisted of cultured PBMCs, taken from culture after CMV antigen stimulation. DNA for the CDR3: TGTGCCAGCAGCACCGGCGGGCCTACGGGAGAGACCCAGTACTTC. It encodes CASSTGGPTGETQYF.